This T cell receptor beta chain stems from a study of blood T cell repertoires in COVID-19. Study in general: PBMCs, B-cell-depleted T cells, or T cells were the source of the cDNA or gDNA that made up the material.

The table came from immunoSEQ multiplex PCR; TCRdb's copy has only in-frame clones and leaves some out. The sample includes tens of thousands of clones, 88% of them seen just once. V shed 4 bases and J shed 5 bases, with 15 bases lying between them. This CDR3 contains 14 residues. Per germline, CDR1 LNHDA and CDR2 SQIVND (reference sequence). The gene calls are TRBV19 and TRBJ2-7; D is possibly TRBD2 (7 bases). This TCR came from a woman aged 70-85 years with acute or convalescent COVID-19. The sequenced sample was peripheral blood. CDR3 sequence (DNA): TGTGCCAGTAGTACCGGGGGGCCAGCTCACGAGCAGTACTTC. This codes for CASSTGGPAHEQYF.